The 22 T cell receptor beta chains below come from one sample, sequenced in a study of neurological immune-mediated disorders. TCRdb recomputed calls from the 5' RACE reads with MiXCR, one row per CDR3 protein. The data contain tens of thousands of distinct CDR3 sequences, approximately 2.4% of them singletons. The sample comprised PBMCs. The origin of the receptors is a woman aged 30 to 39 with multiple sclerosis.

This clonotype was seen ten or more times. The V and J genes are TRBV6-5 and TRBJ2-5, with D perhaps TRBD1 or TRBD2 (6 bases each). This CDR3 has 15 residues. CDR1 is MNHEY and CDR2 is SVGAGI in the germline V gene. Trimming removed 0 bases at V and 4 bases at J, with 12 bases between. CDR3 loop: CASSYSGRGLETQYF. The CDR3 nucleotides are TGTGCCAGCAGTTACTCGGGACGGGGGCTAGAGACCCAGTACTTC.

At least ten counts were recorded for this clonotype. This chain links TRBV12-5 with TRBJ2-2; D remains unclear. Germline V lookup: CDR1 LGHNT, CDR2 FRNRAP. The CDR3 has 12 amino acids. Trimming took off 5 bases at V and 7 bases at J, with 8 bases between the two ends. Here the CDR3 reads CASGAKLGELFF. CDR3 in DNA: TGTGCTAGTGGTGCAAAACTCGGGGAGCTGTTTTTT.

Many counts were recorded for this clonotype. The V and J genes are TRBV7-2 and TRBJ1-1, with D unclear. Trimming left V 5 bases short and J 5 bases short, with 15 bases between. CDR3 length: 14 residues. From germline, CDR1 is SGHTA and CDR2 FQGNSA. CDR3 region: CASSPWMSGTEAFF. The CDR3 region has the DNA TGTGCCAGCAGCCCCTGGATGTCGGGGACTGAAGCTTTCTTT.

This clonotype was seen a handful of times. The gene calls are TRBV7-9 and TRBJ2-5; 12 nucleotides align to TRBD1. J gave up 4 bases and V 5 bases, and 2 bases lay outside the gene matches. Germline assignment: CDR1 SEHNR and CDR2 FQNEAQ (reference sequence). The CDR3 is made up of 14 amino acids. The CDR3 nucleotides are TGTGCCAGCAGCGGGACAGGGGGCGCAGAGACCCAGTACTTC. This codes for CASSGTGGAETQYF.

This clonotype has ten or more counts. CDR3 sequence reads: CSGIGGAGGGNQPQHF. For the CDR3, the DNA is TGCAGTGGTATAGGGGGCGCGGGAGGTGGCAATCAGCCCCAGCATTTT. The chain couples TRBV20-1 to TRBJ1-5; 7 bases are a match to TRBD1. Per germline, CDR1 DFQATT and CDR2 SNEGSKA (reference sequence). Trimming at V came to 7 bases and at J to 2 bases, leaving 14 bases not matched to a gene. The CDR3 has 16 residues.

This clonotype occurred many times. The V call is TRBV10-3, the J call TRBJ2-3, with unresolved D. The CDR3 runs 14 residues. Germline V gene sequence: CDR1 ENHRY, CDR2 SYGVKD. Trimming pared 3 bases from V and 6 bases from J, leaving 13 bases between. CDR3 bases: TGTGCCATCAGTGACGATGCTCCTGGGGATACGCAGTATTTT. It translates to CAISDDAPGDTQYF.

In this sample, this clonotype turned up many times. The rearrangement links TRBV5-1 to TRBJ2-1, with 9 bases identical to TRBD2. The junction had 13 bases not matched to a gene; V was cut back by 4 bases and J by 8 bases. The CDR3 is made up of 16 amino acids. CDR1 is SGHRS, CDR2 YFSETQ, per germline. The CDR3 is CASSALLAGNRHEQFF. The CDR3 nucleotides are TGCGCCAGCAGCGCCTTGCTAGCGGGAAATCGGCATGAGCAGTTCTTC.

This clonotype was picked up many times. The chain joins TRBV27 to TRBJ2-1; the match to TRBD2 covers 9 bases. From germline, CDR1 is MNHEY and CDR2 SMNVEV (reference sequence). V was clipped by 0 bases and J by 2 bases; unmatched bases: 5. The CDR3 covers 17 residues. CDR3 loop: CASSLSALAGAYNEQFF. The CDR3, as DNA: TGTGCCAGCAGTTTATCGGCACTAGCGGGCGCCTACAATGAGCAGTTCTTC.

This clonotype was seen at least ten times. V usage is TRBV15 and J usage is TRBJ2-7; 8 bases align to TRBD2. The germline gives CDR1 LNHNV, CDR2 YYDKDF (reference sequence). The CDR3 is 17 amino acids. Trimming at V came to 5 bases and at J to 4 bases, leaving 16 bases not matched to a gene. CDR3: CATSGGFPSGSRYEQYF. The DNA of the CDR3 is TGTGCCACCAGCGGAGGATTCCCAAGCGGGAGTCGGTACGAGCAGTACTTC.

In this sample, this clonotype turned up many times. The CDR3 here is CSVVASGYDTQYF. CDR3 coding DNA: TGCAGCGTTGTAGCAAGTGGTTATGATACGCAGTATTTT. The V call is TRBV29-1, the J call TRBJ2-3; the D is unclear. From germline, CDR1 is SQVTM and CDR2 ANQGSEA. This CDR3 has 13 residues. Trimming stripped 4 bases from V and 6 bases from J, with 14 bases between.

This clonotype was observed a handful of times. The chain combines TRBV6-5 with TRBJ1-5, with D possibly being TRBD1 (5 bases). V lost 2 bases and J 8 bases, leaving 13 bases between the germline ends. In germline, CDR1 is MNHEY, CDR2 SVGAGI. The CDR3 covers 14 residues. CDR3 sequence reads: CASSYDGMGEPQHF. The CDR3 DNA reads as TGTGCCAGCAGTTACGACGGGATGGGGGAGCCCCAGCATTTT.

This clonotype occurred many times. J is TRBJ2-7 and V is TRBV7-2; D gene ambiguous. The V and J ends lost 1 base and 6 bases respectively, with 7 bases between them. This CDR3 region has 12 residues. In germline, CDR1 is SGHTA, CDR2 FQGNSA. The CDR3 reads CASSLEVFEQYF. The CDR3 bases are TGTGCCAGCAGCTTAGAAGTATTCGAGCAGTACTTC.

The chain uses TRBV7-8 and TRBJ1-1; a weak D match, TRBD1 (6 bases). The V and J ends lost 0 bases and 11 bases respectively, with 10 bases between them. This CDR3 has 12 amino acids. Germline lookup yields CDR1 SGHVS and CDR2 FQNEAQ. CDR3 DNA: TGTGCCAGCAGCTTAGCAGGGGGGCGGGCTTTCTTT. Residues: CASSLAGGRAFF.

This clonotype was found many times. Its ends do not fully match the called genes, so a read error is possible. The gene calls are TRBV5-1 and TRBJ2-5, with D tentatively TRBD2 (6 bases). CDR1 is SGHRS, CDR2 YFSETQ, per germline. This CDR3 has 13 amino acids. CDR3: CASSLGGGETQYF. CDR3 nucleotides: TGCGCCAGCAGTTTGGGAGGTGGTGAGACCCAGTACTTC.

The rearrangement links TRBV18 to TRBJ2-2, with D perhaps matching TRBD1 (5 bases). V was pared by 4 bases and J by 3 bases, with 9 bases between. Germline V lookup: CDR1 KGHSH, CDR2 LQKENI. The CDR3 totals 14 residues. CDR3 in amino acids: CASSQGIDTGELFF. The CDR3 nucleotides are TGTGCCAGCTCACAGGGGATCGACACCGGGGAGCTGTTTTTT.

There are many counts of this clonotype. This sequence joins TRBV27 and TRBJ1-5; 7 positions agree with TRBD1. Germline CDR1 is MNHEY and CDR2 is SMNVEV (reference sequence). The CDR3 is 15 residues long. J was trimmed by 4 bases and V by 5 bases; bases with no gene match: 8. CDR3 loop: CASSPRTGLNQPQHF. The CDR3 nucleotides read TGTGCCAGCAGTCCGCGGACAGGCCTGAATCAGCCCCAGCATTTT.

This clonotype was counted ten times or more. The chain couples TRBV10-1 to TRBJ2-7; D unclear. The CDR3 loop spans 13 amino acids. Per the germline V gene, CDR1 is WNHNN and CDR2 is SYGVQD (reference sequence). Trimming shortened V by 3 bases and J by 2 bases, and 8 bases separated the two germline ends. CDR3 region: CASSDENPYEQYF. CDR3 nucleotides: TGCGCCAGCAGTGATGAGAATCCCTACGAGCAGTACTTC.

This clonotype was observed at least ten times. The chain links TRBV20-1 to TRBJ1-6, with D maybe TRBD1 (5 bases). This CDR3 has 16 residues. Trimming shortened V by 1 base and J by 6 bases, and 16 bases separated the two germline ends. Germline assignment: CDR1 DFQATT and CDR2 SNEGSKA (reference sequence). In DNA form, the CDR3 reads TGCAGTGCTAGAGTGGGAGGGGCAAAGGCTAATTCACCCCTCCACTTT. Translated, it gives CSARVGGAKANSPLHF.

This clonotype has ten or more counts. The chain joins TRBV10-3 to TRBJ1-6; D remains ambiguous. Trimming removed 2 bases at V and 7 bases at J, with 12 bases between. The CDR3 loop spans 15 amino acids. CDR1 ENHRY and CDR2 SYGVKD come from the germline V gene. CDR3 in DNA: TGTGCCATCAGTGAGGTGTCGGCGGAGAATTCACCCCTCCACTTT. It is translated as CAISEVSAENSPLHF.

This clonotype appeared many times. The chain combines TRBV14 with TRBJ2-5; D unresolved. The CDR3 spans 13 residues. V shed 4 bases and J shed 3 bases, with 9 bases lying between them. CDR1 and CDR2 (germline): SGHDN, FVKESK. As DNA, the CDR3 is TGTGCCAGCAGCCCTCGGGCTAAAGAGACCCAGTACTTC. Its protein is CASSPRAKETQYF. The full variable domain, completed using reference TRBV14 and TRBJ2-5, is EAGVTQFPSHSVIEKGQTVTLRCDPISGHDNLYWYRRVMGKEIKFLLHFVKESKQDESGMPNNRFLAERTGGTYSTLKVQPAELEDSGVYFCASSPRAKETQYFGPGTRLLVL.

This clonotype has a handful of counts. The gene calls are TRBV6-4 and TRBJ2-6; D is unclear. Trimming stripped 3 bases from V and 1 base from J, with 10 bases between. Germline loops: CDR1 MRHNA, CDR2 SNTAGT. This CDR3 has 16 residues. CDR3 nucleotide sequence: TGTGCCAGCAGTGAGACGGTCCCTTCTGGGGCCAACGTCCTGACTTTC. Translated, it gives CASSETVPSGANVLTF.

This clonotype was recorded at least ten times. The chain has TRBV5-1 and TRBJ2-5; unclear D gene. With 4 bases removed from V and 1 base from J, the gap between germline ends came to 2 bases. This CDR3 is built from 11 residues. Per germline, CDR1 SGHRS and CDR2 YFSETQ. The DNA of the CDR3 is TGCGCCAGCAGCACCCAAGAGACCCAGTACTTC. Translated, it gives CASSTQETQYF.